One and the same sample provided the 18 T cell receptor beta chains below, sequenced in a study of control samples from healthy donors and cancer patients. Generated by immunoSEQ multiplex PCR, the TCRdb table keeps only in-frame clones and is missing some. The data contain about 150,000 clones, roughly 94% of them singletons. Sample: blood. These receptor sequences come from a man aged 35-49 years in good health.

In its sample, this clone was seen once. The CDR3 loop reads CASTVLPGGNQPQHF. In DNA form, the CDR3 reads TGTGCCAGCACGGTACTCCCTGGTGGCAATCAGCCCCAGCATTTT. The chain has TRBV2 and TRBJ1-5; no reliable D call. The germline V and J ends were trimmed by 7 bases and 2 bases, with 15 bases remaining between them. Germline V gene sequence: CDR1 SNHLY, CDR2 FYNNEI. The CDR3 has 15 amino acids.

CDR3 in DNA: TGTGCCAGTAGTGCGGGACGGCAGGGCAATCAGCCCCAGCATTTT. This encodes CASSAGRQGNQPQHF. The rearrangement joins TRBV19 to TRBJ1-5; D is possibly TRBD1 (5 bases). Trimming left V 5 bases short and J 2 bases short, with 13 bases between. CDR3 size: 15 residues. Germline V CDR1 and CDR2: LNHDA, SQIVND (reference sequence).

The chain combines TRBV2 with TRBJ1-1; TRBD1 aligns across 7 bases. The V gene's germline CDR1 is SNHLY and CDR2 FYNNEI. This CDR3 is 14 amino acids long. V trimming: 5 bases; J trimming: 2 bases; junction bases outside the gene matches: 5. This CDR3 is CASSYRQGNTEAFF. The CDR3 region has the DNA TGTGCCAGCAGTTATAGACAGGGTAACACTGAAGCTTTCTTT.

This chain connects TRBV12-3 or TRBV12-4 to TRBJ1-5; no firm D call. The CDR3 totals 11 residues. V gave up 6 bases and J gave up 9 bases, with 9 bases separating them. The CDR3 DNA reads TGTGCCAGCAGAGGCTCGGGGCCCCAGCATTTT. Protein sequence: CASRGSGPQHF.

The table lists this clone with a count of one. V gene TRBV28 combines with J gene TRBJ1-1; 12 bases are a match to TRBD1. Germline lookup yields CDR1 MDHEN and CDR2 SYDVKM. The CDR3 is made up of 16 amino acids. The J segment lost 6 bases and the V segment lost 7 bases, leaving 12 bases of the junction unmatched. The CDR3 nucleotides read TGTGCCAGCACCCGACCGGGACAGGGGGCGAGGGCTGAAGCTTTCTTT. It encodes CASTRPGQGARAEAFF.

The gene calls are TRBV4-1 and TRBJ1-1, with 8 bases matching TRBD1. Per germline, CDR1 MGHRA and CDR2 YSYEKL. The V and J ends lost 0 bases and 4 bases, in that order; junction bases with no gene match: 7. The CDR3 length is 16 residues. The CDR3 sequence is CASSQDLFQGATEAFF. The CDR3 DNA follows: TGCGCCAGCAGCCAAGATTTGTTCCAGGGGGCCACTGAAGCTTTCTTT.

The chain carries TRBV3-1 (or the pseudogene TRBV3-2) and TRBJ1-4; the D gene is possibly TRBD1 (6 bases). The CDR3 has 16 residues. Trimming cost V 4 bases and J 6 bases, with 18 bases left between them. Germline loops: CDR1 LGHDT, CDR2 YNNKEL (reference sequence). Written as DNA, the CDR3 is TGTGCCAGCAGCCGCCGCTTGGGGGCGGGCGATGAAAAACTGTTTTTT. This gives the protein CASSRRLGAGDEKLFF.

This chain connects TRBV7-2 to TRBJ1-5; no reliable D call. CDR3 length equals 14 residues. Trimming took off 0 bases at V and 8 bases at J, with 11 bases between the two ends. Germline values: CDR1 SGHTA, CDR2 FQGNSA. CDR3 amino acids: CASSLAGVEEPQHF. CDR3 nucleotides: TGTGCCAGCAGCTTAGCGGGTGTGGAGGAGCCCCAGCATTTT. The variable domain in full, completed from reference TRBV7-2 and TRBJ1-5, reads GAGVSQSPSNKVTEKGKDVELRCDPISGHTALYWYRQSLGQGLEFLIYFQGNSAPDKSGLPSDRFSAERTGGSVSTLTIQRTQQEDSAVYLCASSLAGVEEPQHFGDGTRLSIL.

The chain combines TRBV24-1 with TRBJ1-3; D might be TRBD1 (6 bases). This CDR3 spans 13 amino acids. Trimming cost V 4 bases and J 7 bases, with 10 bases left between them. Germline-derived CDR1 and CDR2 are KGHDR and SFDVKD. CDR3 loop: CATSERTENTIYF. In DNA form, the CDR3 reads TGTGCCACCAGTGAGCGGACAGAGAACACCATATATTTT.

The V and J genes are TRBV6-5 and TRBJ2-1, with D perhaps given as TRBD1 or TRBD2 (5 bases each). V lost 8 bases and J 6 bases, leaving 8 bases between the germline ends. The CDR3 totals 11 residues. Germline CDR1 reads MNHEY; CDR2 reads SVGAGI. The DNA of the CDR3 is TGTGCCAGCCTGAGGGGCAATGAGCAGTTCTTC. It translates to CASLRGNEQFF.

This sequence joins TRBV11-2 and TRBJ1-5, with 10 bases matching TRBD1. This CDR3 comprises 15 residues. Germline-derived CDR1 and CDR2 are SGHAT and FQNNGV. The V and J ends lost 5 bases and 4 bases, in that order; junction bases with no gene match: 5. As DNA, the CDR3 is TGTGCCAGCAGCACTGGGACAGGGGTAAATCAGCCCCAGCATTTT. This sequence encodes CASSTGTGVNQPQHF.

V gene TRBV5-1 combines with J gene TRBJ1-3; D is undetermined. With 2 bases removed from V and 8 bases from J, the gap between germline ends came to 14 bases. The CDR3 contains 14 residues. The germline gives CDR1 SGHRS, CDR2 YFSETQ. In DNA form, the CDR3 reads TGCGCCAGCAGCTTCGACCTCCTGCGCGACACCATATATTTT. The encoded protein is CASSFDLLRDTIYF. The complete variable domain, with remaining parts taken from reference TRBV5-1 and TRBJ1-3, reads KAGVTQTPRYLIKTRGQQVTLSCSPISGHRSVSWYQQTPGQGLQFLFEYFSETQRNKGNFPGRFSGRQFSNSRSEMNVSTLELGDSALYLCASSFDLLRDTIYFGEGSWLTVV.

Written as DNA, the CDR3 is TGTGCCAGCAGCCCCTCCTTGGTAACTAATGAAAAACTGTTTTTT. It specifies CASSPSLVTNEKLFF. This chain joins TRBV7-2 and TRBJ1-4, with no clear D. The germline V and J ends were trimmed by 5 bases and 1 base, with 11 bases remaining between them. CDR1 SGHTA and CDR2 FQGNSA come from the germline V gene. The CDR3 loop spans 15 amino acids.

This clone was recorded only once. This chain's CDR3 is CASTSTLYNEQFF. The CDR3 bases are TGTGCCAGCACTTCGACACTCTACAATGAGCAGTTCTTC. This rearrangement joins TRBV2 to TRBJ2-1, with D unresolved. The V and J ends lost 7 bases and 3 bases respectively, with 10 bases between them. Germline V CDR1 and CDR2: SNHLY, FYNNEI. The CDR3 consists of 13 residues. The variable domain in full, completed from reference TRBV2 and TRBJ2-1, reads EPEVTQTPSHQVTQMGQEVILRCVPISNHLYFYWYRQILGQKVEFLVSFYNNEISEKSEIFDDQFSVERPDGSNFTLKIRSTKLEDSAMYFCASTSTLYNEQFFGPGTRLTVL.

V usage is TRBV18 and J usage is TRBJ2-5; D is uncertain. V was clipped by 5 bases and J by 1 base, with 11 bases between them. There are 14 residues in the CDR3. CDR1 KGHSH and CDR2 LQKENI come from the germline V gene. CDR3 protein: CASSYDGLQETQYF. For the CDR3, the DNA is TGTGCCAGCTCATATGACGGTCTCCAAGAGACCCAGTACTTC.

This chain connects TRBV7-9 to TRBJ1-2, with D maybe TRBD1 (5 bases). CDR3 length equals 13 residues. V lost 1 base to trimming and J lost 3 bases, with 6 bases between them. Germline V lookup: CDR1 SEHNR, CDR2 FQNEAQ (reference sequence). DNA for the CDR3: TGTGCCAGCAGCTTAGTGGGGGACTATGGCTACACCTTC. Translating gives CASSLVGDYGYTF. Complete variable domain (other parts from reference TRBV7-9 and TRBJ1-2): DTGVSQNPRHKITKRGQNVTFRCDPISEHNRLYWYRQTLGQGPEFLTYFQNEAQLEKSRLLSDRFSAERPKGSFSTLEIQRTEQGDSAMYLCASSLVGDYGYTFGSGTRLTVV.

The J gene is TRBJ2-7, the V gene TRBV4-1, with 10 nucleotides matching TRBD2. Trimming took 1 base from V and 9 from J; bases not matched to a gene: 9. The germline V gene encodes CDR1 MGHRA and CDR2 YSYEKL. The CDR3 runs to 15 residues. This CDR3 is CASSQGPGQRGGQYF. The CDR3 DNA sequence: TGCGCCAGCAGCCAAGGGCCGGGACAGCGGGGGGGGCAGTACTTC.

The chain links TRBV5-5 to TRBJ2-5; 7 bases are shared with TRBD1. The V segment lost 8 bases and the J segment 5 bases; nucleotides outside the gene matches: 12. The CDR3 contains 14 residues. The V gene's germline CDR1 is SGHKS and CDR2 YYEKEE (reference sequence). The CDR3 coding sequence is TGTGCCAGTGAGACAGGGCCTTTAGGGGAGACCCAGTACTTC. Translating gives CASETGPLGETQYF.